This TCR beta chain was obtained from a study of beta chain features in type 1 diabetes. The CDR3 runs to 15 residues. Trimming pared 0 bases from V and 6 bases from J, leaving 15 bases between. Germline V gives CDR1 SGHDT, CDR2 YYEEEE. Overall study results and limits: When Type 1 diabetes patients were examined, their TCRB CDR3s proved moderately but significantly shorter in all four CD4+ subsets. Possibly, sequencing cDNA over-represented cells that had high TCR expression levels.

Reverse transcription of all isolated RNA meant that expressed TCRB transcripts were sequenced. Naive, central memory and regulatory T cell samples came to a mean of roughly 3.6 million reads. Method: immunoSEQ multiplex PCR; TCRdb's copy keeps in-frame clones and lacks some. The sample has 600,000 or so clones; roughly an eighth are singletons. Details on this clone: Its target is not known.

The sample taken for sequencing was naive CD4+ T cells from blood. The source of this sequence is a man aged 25 to 45 with type 1 diabetes. V is TRBV5-6 and J is TRBJ1-1; TRBD1 is a possible D gene (5 bases). The CDR3 DNA reads as TGTGCCAGCAGCTTGGGGGGACCGGGGGTCCCTGAAGCTTTCTTT. Translated, it gives CASSLGGPGVPEAFF.